The sample holds many counts of the clone carrying this T cell receptor (beta chain). Its antigen is unknown. Germline lookup yields CDR1 GTSNPN and CDR2 SVGIG (reference sequence). V lost 6 bases and J lost 6, with 12 bases in between. This CDR3 is built from 11 residues. This sample is drawn from a study of beta chain features in type 1 diabetes. Background on the study: Examination covered under 120 million sorted cells spanning all samples.

Findings of the study overall: A pattern of fewer insertions and more deletions at VDJ junctions was seen in type 1 diabetes patients.

Of the isolated RNA, all was reverse transcribed, and so the sequenced material was expressed TCRB transcripts. The average output of naive, central memory and regulatory T cell samples was several million reads. Some clones are missing from TCRdb's copy, which holds only in-frame ones; the method was immunoSEQ multiplex PCR. The sample carries under 250,000 clones, approximately 11% recorded once. Stem cell-like memory, regulatory, central memory and naive CD4+ cells were sorted via CD45RO/CCR7/CD25/CD127/CD95/CD27. This TCR was recovered from a young man in good health. The source material was central memory CD4+ T cells from blood. This chain uses TRBV30 with TRBJ2-7; no clear D gene. CDR3 protein: CACSVRSEQYF. The CDR3 nucleotides are TGTGCCTGCTCCGTCCGGTCCGAGCAGTACTTC.